The 6 T cell receptor beta chains reported below all come from one sample, sequenced in a study of T cell repertoires in cytomegalovirus infection. One entry per CDR3 protein results from TCRdb running MiXCR on the reads. In the table there are about 220,000 distinct CDR3 sequences, about 39% of which are singletons. Their target antigens are unknown. The sequencing here drew on CD8+ T cells from cultured PBMCs, taken from culture after CMV antigen stimulation. Receptor source: a human donor in good health (CMV status not recorded). Some clones in this sample may be carry-over from other donors' samples.

In this sample, this clonotype turned up a few times. The chain uses TRBV7-6 and TRBJ2-3; maybe TRBD1 (5 bases). The length of the CDR3 is 15 residues. From germline, CDR1 is SGHVS and CDR2 FNYEAQ. Trimming took off 4 bases at V and 2 bases at J, with 13 bases between the two ends. The CDR3 DNA follows: TGTGCCAGCAGCTCCCGCCCGGACACCACAGATACGCAGTATTTT. As protein: CASSSRPDTTDTQYF.

The rearrangement joins TRBV27 to TRBJ1-4, with D possibly TRBD1 on 6 matching bases. The CDR3 contains 19 residues. With 4 bases removed from V and 0 bases from J, the gap between germline ends came to 21 bases. Germline assignment: CDR1 MNHEY and CDR2 SMNVEV (reference sequence). CDR3 residues: CASSSYRDIGFATNEKLFF. The CDR3 coding sequence is TGTGCCAGCAGTTCGTACCGGGACATAGGTTTTGCAACTAATGAAAAACTGTTTTTT.

In the case of this clonotype: At one boundary the junction diverges from the germline segment, which might be a read error. The rearrangement uses TRBV7-2 and TRBJ1-5, with D unresolved. The CDR3 totals 14 residues. CDR1 SGHTA and CDR2 FQGNSA come from the germline V gene. The CDR3 loop is CASSLAWVNQPQHF. CDR3 in DNA: TGTGCAAGCAGCTTAGCGTGGGTAAATCAGCCCCAGCATTTT.

This clonotype was counted only a few times. The genes are TRBV6-5 and TRBJ2-1; TRBD2 might be the D (7 bases). V was pared by 7 bases and J by 5 bases, with 36 bases between. Germline V CDR1 and CDR2: MNHEY, SVGAGI. This CDR3 has 21 residues. The CDR3 here is CASTLRGFGVRGGTPNNEQFF. In nucleotides, the CDR3 is TGTGCCAGCACCCTAAGGGGATTTGGGGTTAGGGGGGGGACCCCAAACAATGAGCAGTTCTTC.

The genes are TRBV10-3 and TRBJ2-3; D may be TRBD1 or TRBD2 (6 bases each). Trimming shortened V by 10 bases and J by 5 bases, and 19 bases separated the two germline ends. Germline V gene lookup returns CDR1 ENHRY and CDR2 SYGVKD. The CDR3 has 14 amino acids. The CDR3 loop is CASREFGGGDTQYF. The CDR3 bases are TGTGCCAGCCGGGAGTTCGGGGGCGGAGATACGCAGTATTTT.

This clonotype was counted ten times or more. This chain's CDR3 is CASSLGQGRNQPQHF. For the CDR3, the DNA is TGTGCCAGTAGTTTGGGACAGGGGAGAAATCAGCCCCAGCATTTT. V gene TRBV19 combines with J gene TRBJ1-5; 10 bases are shared with TRBD1. This CDR3 spans 15 amino acids. Germline CDR1 and CDR2: LNHDA and SQIVND (reference sequence). With V trimmed by 5 bases and J by 4 bases, 5 bases remained unmatched.